A selection of T cell receptor beta chains follows, all from one sample in a study of OX40 agonist ivuxolimab in advanced cancers. Clones were sequenced by immunoSEQ multiplex PCR, and TCRdb holds only the in-frame ones, with some missing. This sample has tens of thousands of clones, with roughly 90% found just once. The sequences come from CD4+ or CD8+ T cells sorted from blood, collected in a trial of the OX40 agonist ivuxolimab. All receptors derive from an adult with an advanced solid tumor such as melanoma, head and neck, liver or kidney cancer. Each CDR3 is given with its conserved first and last residue. Part of the rows lack a size; the others show once, few, many or a class for expanded clones.

clone size	V gene	J gene	CDR3 protein
many	TRBV5-4	TRBJ1-2	CASSLTGGYTF
NA	TRBV11-3	TRBJ2-3	CASSLDPIAGGNTDTQYF
NA	TRBV19	TRBJ1-1	CASSLGEGASEAFF
NA	TRBV30	TRBJ2-7	CAWSPINREQYF
NA	TRBV2	TRBJ2-1	CASSDRVPKQFF
NA	TRBV9	TRBJ1-3	CASGGSSGNTIYF
once	TRBV28	TRBJ2-7	CASRTIMAPSYEQYF
NA	TRBV4-2	TRBJ1-5	CASSQGLAQHF
once	TRBV27	TRBJ1-2	CASSLIGTGGGYGYTF
NA	TRBV6-1	TRBJ1-5	CASKPGHFSNQPQHF
NA	TRBV13	TRBJ2-5	CASSRSGGAQETQYF
NA	TRBV25-1	TRBJ2-2	CASTHSTGTGELFF
NA	TRBV15	TRBJ2-5	CATSRERIQETQYF
NA	TRBV18	TRBJ1-6	CASSIGSYNSPLHF
NA	TRBV7-8	TRBJ1-5	CASSPRTGGYNQPQHF
NA	TRBV30	TRBJ2-3	CAWAGTGTFQAPTDTQYF
NA	TRBV9	TRBJ2-1	CASSVKGREAYNEQFF
NA	TRBV28	TRBJ1-2	CASSSTGTVFGGYTF
NA	TRBV6-5	TRBJ2-1	CASGTSYNEQFF
NA	TRBV7-2	TRBJ2-3	CASSLVADTDTQYF
NA	TRBV5-5	TRBJ1-2	CASSSTQGVANYGYTF
NA	TRBV29-1	TRBJ2-7	CSVETFGPYEQYF
NA	TRBV28	TRBJ1-6	CASSWVTGSYSPLHF
NA	TRBV25-1	TRBJ1-5	CASSDLVSNQPQHF
NA	TRBV14	TRBJ2-1	CASSRKGLIDNEQFF
NA	TRBV13	TRBJ1-2	CASSAGGTRANYGYTF
NA	TRBV9	TRBJ1-2	CASSVPSGAGGDYGYTF
NA	TRBV7-9	TRBJ2-1	CASSPSSYNEQFF
NA	TRBV11-2	TRBJ2-5	CASSAEETQYF
NA	TRBV12-5	TRBJ2-1	CASGPGAGGNEQFF
NA	TRBV30	TRBJ1-5	CAWMVLTGPNGGNQPQHF
few	TRBV28	TRBJ1-5	CASSLRQGFQPQHF
NA	TRBV6-5	TRBJ2-1	CASRPGTRVLDEQFF